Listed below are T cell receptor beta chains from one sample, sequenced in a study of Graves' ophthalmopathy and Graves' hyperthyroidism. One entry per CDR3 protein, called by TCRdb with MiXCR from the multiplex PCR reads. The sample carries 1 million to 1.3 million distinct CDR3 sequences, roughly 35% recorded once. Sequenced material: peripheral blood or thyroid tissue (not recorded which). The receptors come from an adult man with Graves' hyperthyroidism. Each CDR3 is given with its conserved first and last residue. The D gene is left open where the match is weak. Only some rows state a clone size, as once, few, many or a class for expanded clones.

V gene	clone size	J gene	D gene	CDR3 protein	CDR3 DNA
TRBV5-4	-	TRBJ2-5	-	CASSPKTVQETQYF	TGTGCCAGCAGCCCTAAGACAGTCCAAGAGACCCAGTACTTC
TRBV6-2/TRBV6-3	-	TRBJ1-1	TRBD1	CASSYFPGTGTEAFF	TGTGCCAGCAGTTACTTCCCTGGGACAGGGACTGAAGCTTTCTTT
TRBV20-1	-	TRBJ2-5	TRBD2	CSGVRGGRAETQYF	TGCAGTGGGGTGAGGGGCGGGAGGGCGGAGACCCAGTACTTC
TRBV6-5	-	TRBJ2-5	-	CASRIQEEQETQYF	TGTGCCAGCAGGATCCAGGAGGAACAAGAGACCCAGTACTTC
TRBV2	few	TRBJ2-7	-	CASSESHTSYEQYF	TGTGCCAGCAGTGAATCCCACACCTCCTACGAGCAGTACTTC
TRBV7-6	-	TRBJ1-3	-	CASSLGPCSGNTIYF	TGTGCCAGCAGCCTTGGTCCATGCTCTGGAAACACCATATATTTT
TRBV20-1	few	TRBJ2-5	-	CSAGQKGRETQYF	TGCAGTGCCGGGCAGAAGGGGAGGGAGACCCAGTACTTC
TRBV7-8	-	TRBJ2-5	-	CASSLIFFQETQYF	TGTGCCAGCAGCTTAATTTTTTTCCAAGAGACCCAGTACTTC
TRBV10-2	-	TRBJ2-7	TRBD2	CASSDLGSGSPRYEQYF	TGCGCCAGCAGTGACCTTGGTAGCGGGAGCCCCCGCTACGAGCAGTACTTC
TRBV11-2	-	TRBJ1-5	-	CASSFSQDSNQPQHF	TGTGCCAGCAGCTTTAGTCAGGATAGCAATCAGCCCCAGCATTTT
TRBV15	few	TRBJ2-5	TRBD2	CATSRLPSGSWETQYF	TGTGCCACCAGCAGACTACCTAGCGGGAGTTGGGAGACCCAGTACTTC
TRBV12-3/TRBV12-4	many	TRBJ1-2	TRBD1	CATARDRASRYTF	TGTGCCACCGCTCGCGACAGGGCATCGCGGTACACCTTC